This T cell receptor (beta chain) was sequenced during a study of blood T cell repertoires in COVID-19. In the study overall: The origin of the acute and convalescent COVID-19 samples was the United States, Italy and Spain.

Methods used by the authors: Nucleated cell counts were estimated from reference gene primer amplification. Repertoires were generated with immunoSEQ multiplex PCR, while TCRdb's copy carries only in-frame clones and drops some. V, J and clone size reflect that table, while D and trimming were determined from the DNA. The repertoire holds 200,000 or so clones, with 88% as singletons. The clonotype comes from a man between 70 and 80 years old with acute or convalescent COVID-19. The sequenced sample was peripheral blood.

CDR3 in DNA: TGTGCCAGCAGCCGTATTGGGGCAGCGAGCTCCTACGAGCAGTACTTC. Amino acids: CASSRIGAASSYEQYF. The chain has TRBV7-2 and TRBJ2-7, with D perhaps TRBD1 (5 bases). CDR3 length: 16 residues. The germline V gene encodes CDR1 SGHTA and CDR2 FQGNSA. The V end lost 5 bases, the J end lost 0 bases, and 17 bases lay between the germline ends. The full variable domain, in which reference TRBV7-2 and TRBJ2-7 provide the parts outside the CDR3, is GAGVSQSPSNKVTEKGKDVELRCDPISGHTALYWYRQSLGQGLEFLIYFQGNSAPDKSGLPSDRFSAERTGGSVSTLTIQRTQQEDSAVYLCASSRIGAASSYEQYFGPGTRLTVT.